One and the same sample provided the 7 T cell receptor beta chains below, sequenced in a study of regulatory T cells in long-lasting Graves disease (dated by TCRdb to the early 2020s). Library preparation was by multiplex PCR. These reads were obtained on an Illumina HiSeq 4000. iRepertoire HTBI primers and Arm-PCR amplification of CDR3 regions were used to construct TCR beta libraries. TCRdb itself trimmed the public reads at Q25 with fastp, ran MiXCR and retained productive beta chains. Records with the same CDR3 protein are collapsed into one entry carrying the most frequent genes and DNA. The sample table shows 500,000 to 700,000 distinct CDR3 sequences, and about 30% are seen once. Under 55% of the sample is held by the ten biggest clonotypes. The time point label corresponds to: persistent/refractory GD, antithyroid drugs over 5 years with positive TRAb. RNA was extracted from PBMCs in TRIzol for both TCR sequencing and RNA sequencing.

This specimen consisted of peripheral blood mononuclear cells (PBMCs), obtained when the disease was refractory, from a patient treated with antithyroid drugs. The receptors come from a female donor with Graves disease.

This clonotype showed up just a few times. The CDR3 reads CASSKFFSSGLETQYF. The DNA of the CDR3 is TGTGCCAGCAGCAAATTCTTCAGTTCAGGGTTAGAGACCCAGTACTTC. The chain uses TRBV11-1 and TRBJ2-5; TRBD1 is a possible D gene (5 bases). V lost 5 bases and J 4 bases, leaving 20 bases between the germline ends. The CDR3 runs to 16 residues. Germline values: CDR1 SGHAT, CDR2 FQDESV (reference sequence).

The genes are TRBV11-1 and TRBJ1-1, with D possibly matching TRBD1 (5 bases). Trimming left V 5 bases short and J 3 bases short, with 13 bases between. Germline V gives CDR1 SGHAT, CDR2 FQDESV (reference sequence). The CDR3 is 14 residues long. The CDR3 DNA reads as TGTGCCAGCAGCCCGGGACTCGGGTACACTGAAGCTTTCTTT. Residues: CASSPGLGYTEAFF.

The gene calls are TRBV20-1 and TRBJ2-7; 14 bases line up with TRBD2. This CDR3 region has 19 residues. After removal of 1 base from V and 3 bases from J, the junction contained 14 bases not matched to a gene. Germline assignment: CDR1 DFQATT and CDR2 SNEGSKA (reference sequence). The CDR3 coding sequence is TGCAGTGCTAGAGTCCAAGGGACTAGCGGGAGCCGGGGCAGCTACGAGCAGTACTTC. It translates to CSARVQGTSGSRGSYEQYF.

The chain is built from TRBV7-9 and TRBJ2-7; D possibly corresponds to TRBD2 (5 bases). The V gene lost 5 bases and the J gene lost 0 bases, with 17 bases spanning the gap. The germline V gene has CDR1 SEHNR and CDR2 FQNEAQ (reference sequence). The CDR3 runs to 16 residues. CDR3 residues: CASSPRGGSSSYEQYF. CDR3 DNA sequence: TGTGCCAGCAGCCCCCGGGGTGGAAGTAGCTCCTACGAGCAGTACTTC. Drawing the rest from reference TRBV7-9 and TRBJ2-7, the complete variable domain is DTGVSQNPRHKITKRGQNVTFRCDPISEHNRLYWYRQTLGQGPEFLTYFQNEAQLEKSRLLSDRFSAERPKGSFSTLEIQRTEQGDSAMYLCASSPRGGSSSYEQYFGPGTRLTVT.

This clonotype has more than one count but fewer than ten. The chain recombines TRBV20-1 with TRBJ2-5; TRBD2 matches 10 bases. CDR1 and CDR2 (germline): DFQATT, SNEGSKA (reference sequence). The CDR3 runs 15 residues. V lost 3 bases to trimming and J lost 9 bases; unmatched junction nucleotides: 13. The CDR3, as DNA: TGCAGTGCTAGGGGGAGGACTAGCGGCCTTGGGGCCCAGTACTTC. It is translated as CSARGRTSGLGAQYF.

This rearrangement joins TRBV6-8 to TRBJ1-1; the match to TRBD1 covers 10 bases. The CDR3 extends over 14 amino acids. The germline CDR1 and CDR2 sequences are MNHGY and SAAAGT. Unmatched junction bases numbered 7, after V lost 6 bases and J lost 6 bases. CDR3 sequence reads: CASSQTGGFAEAFF. The CDR3 nucleotides read TGTGCCAGCAGCCAGACAGGGGGCTTCGCTGAAGCTTTCTTT.

At least ten counts were recorded for this clonotype. The chain combines TRBV11-2 with TRBJ2-5, with TRBD2 matching over 14 bases. CDR1 is SGHAT, CDR2 FQNNGV, per germline. J was trimmed by 6 bases and V by 4 bases; bases with no gene match: 4. The CDR3 has 15 amino acids. CDR3 residues: CASSSGTSGSQTQYF. The CDR3 DNA is TGTGCCAGCAGCTCCGGGACTAGCGGGAGTCAGACCCAGTACTTC.